These 31 T cell receptor beta chains were sequenced from one sample in a study of CD8 T cells in ankylosing spondylitis. TCRdb recomputed calls from the 5' RACE reads with MiXCR, one row per CDR3 protein. This table has around 390,000 distinct CDR3 sequences, about a fifth appearing once. The study, taken as a whole, reports: A TCR beta motif of several highly homologous variants seemed to mark ankylosing spondylitis blood.

Antigen specificity for these receptors is unknown. Sequences were obtained from blood, either unsorted or a sorted T cell fraction (not recorded which). The source of these receptors is a male donor with ankylosing spondylitis.

This clonotype has a handful of counts. The V gene is TRBV20-1, the J gene TRBJ1-4; D is unclear. CDR1 is DFQATT, CDR2 SNEGSKA, per germline (reference sequence). Deletions cut 1 base from V and 2 bases from J, with 14 bases between. The CDR3 is 16 amino acids. The CDR3 here is CSARVYGPRTNEKLFF. The CDR3 DNA reads TGCAGTGCTAGAGTGTATGGCCCGCGTACTAATGAAAAACTGTTTTTT.

This clonotype was counted only a few times. The chain employs TRBV20-1 and TRBJ2-2; the D is unclear. With 0 bases removed from V and 0 bases from J, the gap between germline ends came to 17 bases. The CDR3 extends over 18 amino acids. CDR1 and CDR2 (germline): DFQATT, SNEGSKA (reference sequence). CDR3 sequence reads: CSARDVRSARANTGELFF. The DNA for the CDR3 is TGCAGTGCTAGAGATGTTCGGTCAGCCCGAGCGAACACCGGGGAGCTGTTTTTT.

In this sample, this clonotype turned up many times. This rearrangement joins TRBV29-1 to TRBJ2-1; D unresolved. Germline V gives CDR1 SQVTM, CDR2 ANQGSEA. The CDR3 consists of 12 residues. The V end was cut by 2 bases, the J end by 4 bases, with 6 bases between. The CDR3 DNA is TGCAGCGTTGAACAGCTATACAATGAGCAGTTCTTC. It is translated as CSVEQLYNEQFF.

This clonotype was seen at least ten times. The CDR3 DNA is TGTGCCAGCAGCGCCCTAGCGGGGTACACAGATACGCAGTATTTT. It specifies CASSALAGYTDTQYF. V and J are TRBV9 and TRBJ2-3; 9 bases are a match to TRBD2. The CDR3 covers 15 residues. In germline, CDR1 is SGDLS, CDR2 YYNGEE. Trimming took 3 bases from V and 2 from J; bases not matched to a gene: 4.

This clonotype was observed at least ten times. The chain joins TRBV29-1 to TRBJ2-1; weak D call: TRBD2 (5 bases). Trimming pared 5 bases from V and 8 bases from J, leaving 19 bases between. The germline CDR1 and CDR2 sequences are SQVTM and ANQGSEA. This CDR3 is built from 14 residues. Here the CDR3 DNA reads TGCAGCGTTCGGGGAAGCTCTGTCGGGGATGAGCAGTTCTTC. Protein: CSVRGSSVGDEQFF.

This clonotype appeared a few times. The chain is built from TRBV6-2 or TRBV6-3 and TRBJ1-1; D perhaps matches TRBD1 (5 bases). CDR1 and CDR2 from the germline V gene are MNHEY and SVGEGT. This CDR3 contains 14 residues. With 4 bases removed from V and 2 bases from J, the gap between germline ends came to 11 bases. As DNA, the CDR3 is TGTGCCAGCAGTTCCAGGGTAGTCAACACTGAAGCTTTCTTT. It encodes CASSSRVVNTEAFF.

This clonotype has a single count. V is TRBV6-1 and J is TRBJ2-2; TRBD2 agrees at 10 bases. The ends lost 2 bases at V and 6 bases at J; junction bases unmatched: 6. Germline values: CDR1 MNHNS, CDR2 SASEGT. CDR3 size: 16 residues. DNA of the CDR3: TGTGCCAGCAGTGAACTAGCGGGAGTTCGGTCCGGGGAGCTGTTTTTT. Its translation: CASSELAGVRSGELFF.

The chain has TRBV11-1 and TRBJ2-2, with 7 nucleotides matching TRBD1. J was trimmed by 4 bases and V by 4 bases; bases with no gene match: 6. Germline loops: CDR1 SGHAT, CDR2 FQDESV (reference sequence). The CDR3 totals 15 residues. The CDR3 protein is CASSSGQAFTGELFF. The DNA for the CDR3 is TGTGCCAGCAGCTCCGGACAGGCGTTCACCGGGGAGCTGTTTTTT. Filled out from reference TRBV11-1 and TRBJ2-2, the complete variable domain reads EAEVAQSPRYKITEKSQAVAFWCDPISGHATLYWYRQILGQGPELLVQFQDESVVDDSQLPKDRFSAERLKGVDSTLKIQPAELGDSAMYLCASSSGQAFTGELFFGEGSRLTVL.

A few counts support this clonotype. The chain has TRBV12-3 or TRBV12-4 and TRBJ1-3, with D unclear. Between the trimmed V and J ends, which lost 3 bases and 2 bases, there was a span of 5 bases. This CDR3 region has 13 residues. CDR3 sequence reads: CASSFTTGNTIYF. The DNA of the CDR3 is TGTGCCAGCAGTTTTACGACTGGAAACACCATATATTTT.

CDR3 loop: CSAAWGLAGFNTGELFF. The CDR3 nucleotides are TGCAGTGCTGCCTGGGGGCTAGCGGGGTTTAACACCGGGGAGCTGTTTTTT. This chain uses TRBV20-1 with TRBJ2-2; 9 positions match TRBD2. The CDR3 totals 17 residues. Germline values: CDR1 DFQATT, CDR2 SNEGSKA (reference sequence). V lost 5 bases and J lost 2; bases outside the gene matches: 12.

There are a few counts of this clonotype. V is TRBV18 and J is TRBJ2-4; D may match TRBD1 or TRBD2 (5 bases each). CDR3 length: 17 amino acids. V lost 0 bases, J lost 2 bases, and 14 bases lay in between. Germline V gene lookup returns CDR1 KGHSH and CDR2 LQKENI. CDR3 coding DNA: TGTGCCAGCTCACCACCCGACACGGGGCCTACCAAAAACATTCAGTACTTC. It specifies CASSPPDTGPTKNIQYF. Based on the CDR3 plus reference TRBV18 and TRBJ2-4, the full variable domain is NAGVMQNPRHLVRRRGQEARLRCSPMKGHSHVYWYRQLPEEGLKFMVYLQKENIIDESGMPKERFSAEFPKEGPSILRIQQVVRGDSAAYFCASSPPDTGPTKNIQYFGAGTRLSVL.

There are a few counts of this clonotype. The rearrangement joins TRBV20-1 to TRBJ1-3; weak D call: TRBD1 (5 bases). The V gene's germline CDR1 is DFQATT and CDR2 SNEGSKA (reference sequence). This CDR3 has 13 residues. The germline V and J ends were trimmed by 3 bases and 5 bases, with 11 bases remaining between them. The CDR3: CSARAGLRNTIYF. The CDR3 DNA reads as TGCAGTGCTAGGGCAGGGCTAAGAAACACCATATATTTT.

This clonotype was seen more than once but under ten times. The chain has TRBV7-2 and TRBJ2-4, with D hard to call. The CDR3 is 15 residues long. Germline CDR1 reads SGHTA; CDR2 reads FQGNSA. Trimming pared 1 base from V and 6 bases from J, leaving 13 bases between. DNA for the CDR3: TGTGCCAGCAGCTTAGTCTCCCCGTGGGGAAACATTCAGTACTTC. Encoded protein: CASSLVSPWGNIQYF.

This clonotype was counted a few times. J is TRBJ2-2 and V is TRBV7-9, with D perhaps matching TRBD1 or TRBD2 (5 bases each). The V gene lost 5 bases and the J gene lost 1 base, with 17 bases spanning the gap. There are 17 residues in the CDR3. CDR1 is SEHNR, CDR2 FQNEAQ, per germline (reference sequence). CDR3 protein: CASSPRGLRGNTGELFF. CDR3 nucleotide sequence: TGTGCCAGCAGCCCCCGGGGCCTCAGAGGGAACACCGGGGAGCTGTTTTTT. The full variable domain, completed using reference TRBV7-9 and TRBJ2-2, is DTGVSQNPRHKITKRGQNVTFRCDPISEHNRLYWYRQTLGQGPEFLTYFQNEAQLEKSRLLSDRFSAERPKGSFSTLEIQRTEQGDSAMYLCASSPRGLRGNTGELFFGEGSRLTVL.

The chain links TRBV20-1 to TRBJ2-1; D may match TRBD1 or TRBD2 (6 bases each). This CDR3 comprises 17 residues. Germline CDR1 reads DFQATT; CDR2 reads SNEGSKA (reference sequence). V dropped 0 bases and J dropped 5 bases, with 20 bases sitting between them. CDR3 in DNA: TGCAGTGCTAGAGATCGAAGGGCCCCCGGGGGCCACAATGAGCAGTTCTTC. Amino acid sequence: CSARDRRAPGGHNEQFF.

This clonotype was found a few times. This rearrangement joins TRBV5-1 to TRBJ2-1, with D maybe TRBD2 (5 bases). CDR1 is SGHRS and CDR2 is YFSETQ in the germline V gene. This CDR3 region has 16 residues. Trimming pared 0 bases from V and 3 bases from J, leaving 13 bases between. This CDR3 is CASSLAASAGYNEQFF. The CDR3 DNA sequence: TGCGCCAGCAGCTTGGCCGCTTCGGCGGGCTACAATGAGCAGTTCTTC.

The rearrangement links TRBV25-1 to TRBJ2-1; 11 nucleotides agree with TRBD2. V dropped 6 bases and J dropped 1; count of bases not matched to a gene: 2. Germline V gene sequence: CDR1 MGHDK, CDR2 SYGVNS. The length of the CDR3 is 15 residues. Here the CDR3 reads CASRRLAGSYNEQFF. The CDR3 DNA sequence: TGTGCCAGCAGAAGACTAGCGGGGTCCTACAATGAGCAGTTCTTC.

This clonotype was found a few times. The rearrangement uses TRBV28 and TRBJ1-4; D is unresolved. Germline values: CDR1 MDHEN, CDR2 SYDVKM. Trimming removed 4 bases from V and 6 bases from J, with 15 bases in between. The CDR3 length is 15 residues. The CDR3 nucleotides are TGTGCCAGCAGTTCCTCTCAAGGCACCTATGAAAAACTGTTTTTT. Translating it yields CASSSSQGTYEKLFF.

In this sample, this clonotype turned up a few times. V usage is TRBV19 and J usage is TRBJ2-6; 12 bases are shared with TRBD1. The trim removed 7 bases at V and 2 bases at J, leaving 3 bases unmatched. The CDR3 runs 16 residues. The V gene's germline CDR1 is LNHDA and CDR2 SQIVND (reference sequence). CDR3: CASKWDRGPGANVLTF. The CDR3 region has the DNA TGTGCCAGTAAGTGGGACAGGGGGCCTGGGGCCAACGTCCTGACTTTC.

The chain couples TRBV12-3 or TRBV12-4 to TRBJ1-2, with 9 bases matching TRBD1. V was clipped by 6 bases and J by 7 bases; unmatched bases: 9. This CDR3 is 14 amino acids long. CDR3: CASSRQGEEGGYTF. DNA for the CDR3: TGTGCCAGCAGCAGACAGGGGGAGGAGGGTGGCTACACCTTC.

In this sample, this clonotype turned up a few times. The chain is built from TRBV28 and TRBJ2-5; a weak D match, TRBD2 (5 bases). The ends were cut back, 8 bases at V and 6 bases at J, with 13 bases in the middle. This CDR3 region has 12 residues. From germline, CDR1 is MDHEN and CDR2 SYDVKM. CDR3 in DNA: TGTGCCAGCTTGGGGAGTTTACAGACCCAGTACTTC. This codes for CASLGSLQTQYF. Based on the CDR3 plus reference TRBV28 and TRBJ2-5, the full variable domain is DVKVTQSSRYLVKRTGEKVFLECVQDMDHENMFWYRQDPGLGLRLIYFSYDVKMKEKGDIPEGYSVSREKKERFSLILESASTNQTSMYLCASLGSLQTQYFGPGTRLLVL.

This clonotype was seen only a few times. V gene TRBV29-1 combines with J gene TRBJ2-7; 9 bases are a match to TRBD2. Germline assignment: CDR1 SQVTM and CDR2 ANQGSEA. This CDR3 is 14 amino acids long. The CDR3 DNA sequence: TGCAGAGGCGGGAGGGCAAGGTCGAACTACGAGCAGTACTTC. Protein product: CRGGRARSNYEQYF.

The table lists this clonotype with a few counts. The rearrangement uses TRBV6-5 and TRBJ2-2, with D perhaps TRBD1 (5 bases). CDR1 MNHEY and CDR2 SVGAGI come from the germline V gene. This CDR3 has 16 residues. The V end was cut by 0 bases, the J end by 1 base, with 9 bases between. The CDR3 bases are TGTGCCAGCAGTTACTCGGGCGGACAGAACACCGGGGAGCTGTTTTTT. This sequence encodes CASSYSGGQNTGELFF.

The chain links TRBV11-2 to TRBJ2-3; the D is unclear. Trimming cost V 2 bases and J 1 base, with 10 bases left between them. The germline V gene encodes CDR1 SGHAT and CDR2 FQNNGV. The CDR3 covers 15 residues. The CDR3 region has the DNA TGTGCCAGCAGCTTAAGATCGTTAGGCACAGATACGCAGTATTTT. Translation: CASSLRSLGTDTQYF.

This clonotype was recorded at least ten times. The chain couples TRBV29-1 to TRBJ2-3, with a tentative D call TRBD2 (5 bases). This CDR3 comprises 14 residues. Trimming removed 7 bases at V and 0 bases at J, with 14 bases between. Germline V CDR1 and CDR2: SQVTM, ANQGSEA. CDR3 nucleotide sequence: TGCAGCGGAGTGAGCGGATCTAGCACAGATACGCAGTATTTT. Translation: CSGVSGSSTDTQYF.

This chain joins TRBV20-1 and TRBJ1-2, with TRBD1 as a possible D gene (5 bases). Per germline, CDR1 DFQATT and CDR2 SNEGSKA (reference sequence). V was trimmed by 5 bases and J by 4 bases, leaving 17 bases between them. The CDR3 has 14 amino acids. The CDR3: CSAERDDPSYGYTF. In nucleotides, the CDR3 is TGCAGTGCTGAACGGGACGACCCTAGCTATGGCTACACCTTC.

This clonotype was seen a few times. V is TRBV28 and J is TRBJ1-4, with TRBD1 matching 7 bases. After removal of 6 bases from V and 6 bases from J, the junction contained 7 bases not matched to a gene. CDR3 length equals 14 residues. In germline, CDR1 is MDHEN, CDR2 SYDVKM. CDR3 protein: CASREGQRHEKLFF. As DNA, the CDR3 is TGTGCCAGCAGGGAGGGACAGCGGCATGAAAAACTGTTTTTT.

This clonotype turned up a few times. The rearrangement uses TRBV3-1 and TRBJ2-7, with 9 bases aligning to TRBD1. The CDR3 is made up of 14 amino acids. Germline V CDR1 and CDR2: LGHDT, YNNKEL (reference sequence). Trimming took 2 bases from V and 3 from J; bases not matched to a gene: 2. Here the CDR3 reads CASSQHRGHYEQYF. CDR3 in DNA: TGTGCCAGCAGCCAACACAGGGGGCACTACGAGCAGTACTTC.

This rearrangement joins TRBV29-1 to TRBJ1-2, with D perhaps TRBD1 (5 bases). Trimming removed 4 bases at V and 4 bases at J, with 13 bases between. The CDR3 consists of 13 residues. CDR1 and CDR2 (germline): SQVTM, ANQGSEA. CDR3 sequence reads: CSVGLGGVYGYTF. The DNA for the CDR3 is TGCAGCGTTGGGCTGGGGGGGGTCTATGGCTACACCTTC.

This clonotype was found a few times. CDR3 protein: CSVQLATPYNEQFF. The CDR3 DNA reads as TGCAGTGTCCAACTAGCGACGCCCTACAATGAGCAGTTCTTC. The chain links TRBV20-1 to TRBJ2-1; 7 positions match TRBD2. The germline V gene encodes CDR1 DFQATT and CDR2 SNEGSKA (reference sequence). With V trimmed by 7 bases and J by 2 bases, 8 bases remained unmatched. The CDR3 length is 14 residues.

In the case of this clonotype: A read error may produce the germline difference seen at one junction end. This chain links TRBV20-1 with TRBJ1-5; tentative D call: TRBD1 (6 bases). The CDR3 extends over 12 amino acids. Germline CDR1 DFQATT, CDR2 SNEGSKA (reference sequence). CDR3 DNA: TGCAGTGCGAGAGGGGGAGTTCAGCCCCAGCATTTT. It codes for CSARGGVQPQHF.